This TCR beta chain comes out of a study of blood T cell repertoires in COVID-19. The CDR3 extends over 18 amino acids. Original processing notes: By means of reference gene primer amplification, nucleated cell counts were estimated. Produced via immunoSEQ multiplex PCR; TCRdb's table is partial and in-frame only. D and trimming come from the DNA, and the V and J calls and clone size come from that table. The sample holds approximately 340,000 clones, approximately 90% seen once. Specimen: peripheral blood. This clonotype originated in a man aged 25-45 years with COVID-19, enrolled during active disease. The chain uses TRBV12-1 and TRBJ2-3; no check of the table's D call, TRBD2, against the DNA was made. TRBV12-1 represents a pseudogene. The CDR3 is CASSFACSPRGYADTQYF. The CDR3 bases are TGTGCCAGCAGCTTTGCGTGCAGCCCACGGGGTTACGCAGATACGCAGTATTTT.